This TCR beta chain was identified during a study of immune evolution from preneoplasia to lung adenocarcinoma. Germline values: CDR1 SGHRS, CDR2 YFSETQ. The CDR3 spans 12 residues. V was shortened by 0 bases and J by 11 bases, with 9 bases between the two germline ends. The sample holds one count of this clone. Sequenced by immunoSEQ multiplex PCR; TCRdb stores in-frame clones only, minus some. The data show about 41,000 clones, with roughly 80% seen just once and around 5% held by the top ten. This clonotype was sampled from a person in their 60s with lung adenocarcinoma. Input material: FFPE invasive lung adenocarcinoma tissue. The chain has TRBV5-1 and TRBJ2-1; TRBD1 or TRBD2 may be the D gene (5 bases each). CDR3 in DNA: TGCGCCAGCAGCTTGGAGGGGACCCAGCAGTTCTTC. Protein sequence: CASSLEGTQQFF.